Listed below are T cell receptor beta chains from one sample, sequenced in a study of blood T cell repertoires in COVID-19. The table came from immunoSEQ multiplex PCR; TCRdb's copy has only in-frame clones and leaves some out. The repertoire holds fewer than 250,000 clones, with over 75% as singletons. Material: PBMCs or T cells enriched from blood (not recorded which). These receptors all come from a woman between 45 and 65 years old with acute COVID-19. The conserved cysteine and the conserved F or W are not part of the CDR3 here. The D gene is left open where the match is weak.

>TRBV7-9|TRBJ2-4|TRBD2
ASSGREVFTNIQY
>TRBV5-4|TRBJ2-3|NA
ASSLEAGSTDTQY
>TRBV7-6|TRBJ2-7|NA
ASSKMGHGSSYEQY
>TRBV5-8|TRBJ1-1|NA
ASSFQGIGLNTEAF
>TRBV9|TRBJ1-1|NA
ASSVGQSTPNTEAF
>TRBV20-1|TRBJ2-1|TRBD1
SASTGDEQF
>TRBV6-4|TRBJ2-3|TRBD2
ASSSSGGATDTQY
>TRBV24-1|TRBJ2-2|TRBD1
ATSEPTGGETGTGELF
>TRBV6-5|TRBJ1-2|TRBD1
ASSYPTGQGLRGYT
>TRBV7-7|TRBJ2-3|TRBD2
ASARLAGSTDTQY
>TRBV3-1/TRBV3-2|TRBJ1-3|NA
ASSQPTGTGNTIY
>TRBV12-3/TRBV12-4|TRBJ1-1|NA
ASRTTVNTEAF
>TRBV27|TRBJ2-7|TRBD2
ASSSRTSGDYEQY
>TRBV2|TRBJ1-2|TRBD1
ASRDGTGDGYT
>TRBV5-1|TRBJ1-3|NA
ASSLVPQRGSPGNTIY
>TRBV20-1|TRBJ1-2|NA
SAPANYGYT
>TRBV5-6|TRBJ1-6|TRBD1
ASSGDRGRNSPLH
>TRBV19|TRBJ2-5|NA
ASSSTSQETQY
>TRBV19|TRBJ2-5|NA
ASSLGQETQY
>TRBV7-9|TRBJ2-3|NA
ASSLVSSTDTQY
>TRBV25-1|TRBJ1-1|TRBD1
ASTGQGSTEAF
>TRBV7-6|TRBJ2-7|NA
ASSLSQVLSYEQY
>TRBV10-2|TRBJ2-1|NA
ASSEPGQGQYNEQF
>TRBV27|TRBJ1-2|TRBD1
ASSLGQGYGYT
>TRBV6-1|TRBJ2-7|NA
ASSEGGPYEQY
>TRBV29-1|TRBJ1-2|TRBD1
SVIFLFGTDHYGYT
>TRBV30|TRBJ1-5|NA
AWTQGKSNQPQH
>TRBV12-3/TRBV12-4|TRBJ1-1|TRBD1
ASIWTGGVEAF
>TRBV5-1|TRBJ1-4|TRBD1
ASSSGTGHNEKLF
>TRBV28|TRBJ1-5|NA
ASSIPGMTQPQH
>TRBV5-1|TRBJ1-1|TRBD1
ASSSTGDTEAF
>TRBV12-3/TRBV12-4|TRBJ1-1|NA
ASSSSGVSEAF
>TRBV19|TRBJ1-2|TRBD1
ASKGQGDYGYT
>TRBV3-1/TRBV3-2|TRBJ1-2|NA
ASSRGQVPGYT
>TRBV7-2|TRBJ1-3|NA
ASSPGQLSGNTIY
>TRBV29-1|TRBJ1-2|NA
SVDPDGANYGYT
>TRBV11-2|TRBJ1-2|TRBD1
ASSLDRVGYGYT
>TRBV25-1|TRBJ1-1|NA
ASSEPDRTNTEAF
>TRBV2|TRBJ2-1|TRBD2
ASSTRRTSGGGEQF
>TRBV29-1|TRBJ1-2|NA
SVEWSAGENGYT
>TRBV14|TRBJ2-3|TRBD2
ASSFGGGTDTQY
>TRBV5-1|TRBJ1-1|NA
ASSPQGRATEAF
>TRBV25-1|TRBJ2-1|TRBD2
ASSEYGTSGGIRNEQF
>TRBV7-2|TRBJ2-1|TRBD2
ASSSLGLAGNNEQF
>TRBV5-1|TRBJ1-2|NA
ASSLGTAGANYGYT
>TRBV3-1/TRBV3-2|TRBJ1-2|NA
ASSPAYGFRGYT
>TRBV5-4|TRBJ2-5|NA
ASSLGAGGETQY
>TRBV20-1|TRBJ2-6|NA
SASPISGANVLT
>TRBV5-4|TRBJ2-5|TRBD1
ASSSDRLGETQY
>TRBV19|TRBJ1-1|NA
ASRPWEGTNTEAF
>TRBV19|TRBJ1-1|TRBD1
ASSWTGSGTEAF
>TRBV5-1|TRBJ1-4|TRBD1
ASSPGQGVETNEKLF
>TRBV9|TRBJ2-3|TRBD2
ASSLRTSVKVSDTQY
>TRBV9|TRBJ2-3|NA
ASSVAGASTDTQY